The TCR beta chain under discussion was sequenced for a study of neurological immune-mediated disorders. Study-level points and caveats: Private repertoires in all groups were suggested by the absence of shared CDR3 amino acid sequences among expanded clones across subjects.

Germline CDR1 reads MGHRA; CDR2 reads YSYEKL. CDR3 length: 14 amino acids. Deletions cut 0 bases from V and 5 bases from J, with 10 bases between. Over 200 million TCR-beta sequences from 15-18 subjects were obtained in each sequencing run. TCRdb processed the 5' RACE reads anew with MiXCR; each CDR3 protein has one entry. The sample holds approximately 48,000 distinct CDR3 sequences, 16% seen once. Unsorted libraries were derived from 2 million PBMCs stored at -80 C. This clonotype has a count of ten or more. Antigen specificity is unknown. This TCR came from a man aged 60 to 69 in good health. The chain links TRBV4-1 to TRBJ1-2; no definite D call. The sample consisted of PBMCs. CDR3 nucleotides: TGCGCCAGCAGCCAAGATTCCGGGTTGTATGGCTACACCTTC. This encodes CASSQDSGLYGYTF.